The 14 T cell receptor beta chains given below trace back to one sample, sequenced in a study of OX40 agonist ivuxolimab in advanced cancers. Clones were sequenced by immunoSEQ multiplex PCR, and TCRdb holds only the in-frame ones, with some missing. The table shows fewer than 30,000 clones, with approximately 89% occurring only once. The sample here was CD4+ or CD8+ T cells sorted from blood, taken in a trial of the OX40 agonist ivuxolimab. The receptors derive from an adult with an advanced solid tumor such as melanoma, head and neck, liver or kidney cancer.

The V call is TRBV5-1, the J call TRBJ2-1, with 14 bases that match TRBD2. The CDR3 is 19 residues long. Germline lookup yields CDR1 SGHRS and CDR2 YFSETQ. Trimming at V came to 4 bases and at J to 1 base, leaving 10 bases not matched to a gene. CDR3 in amino acids: CASSELGTSGSGSYNEQFF. CDR3 in DNA: TGCGCCAGCAGCGAACTGGGGACTAGCGGGAGCGGGTCCTACAATGAGCAGTTCTTC.

The chain carries TRBV5-4 and TRBJ2-7, with 12 bases lining up with TRBD2. J was trimmed by 7 bases and V by 1 base; bases with no gene match: 6. The CDR3 loop spans 15 amino acids. Germline V gene data show CDR1 as SGHNT and CDR2 as YYREEE (reference sequence). The CDR3 region is CASSLTSGGIQEQYF. CDR3 sequence (DNA): TGTGCCAGCAGCTTGACTAGCGGGGGGATTCAAGAGCAGTACTTC.

The chain joins TRBV27 to TRBJ1-1; D gene uncertain. The V and J ends lost 2 bases and 0 bases respectively, with 13 bases between them. Germline V gives CDR1 MNHEY, CDR2 SMNVEV (reference sequence). The CDR3 extends over 16 amino acids. CDR3 sequence (DNA): TGTGCCAGCAGTTTAACCCACCGATCTATGAACACTGAAGCTTTCTTT. It is translated as CASSLTHRSMNTEAFF.

This sequence joins TRBV28 and TRBJ1-5, with no clear D. The CDR3 consists of 13 residues. The germline gives CDR1 MDHEN, CDR2 SYDVKM. V lost 3 bases to trimming and J lost 0 bases, with 3 bases between them. The CDR3 DNA reads TGTGCCAGCAGTTTTGGTAGCAATCAGCCCCAGCATTTT. Its translation: CASSFGSNQPQHF.

This chain connects TRBV30 to TRBJ1-2; TRBD1 aligns across 8 bases. V shed 1 base and J 0 bases; nucleotides not matched to a gene: 1. Germline CDR1 GTSNPN, CDR2 SVGIG (reference sequence). There are 14 residues in the CDR3. CDR3: CAWSGTGTNYGYTF. The CDR3 DNA reads TGTGCCTGGAGTGGGACAGGGACTAACTATGGCTACACCTTC. The variable domain in full, with the rest retrieved from reference TRBV30 and TRBJ1-2, is SQTIHQWPATLVQPVGSPLSLECTVEGTSNPNLYWYRQAAGRGLQLLFYSVGIGQISSEVPQNLSASRPQDRQFILSSKKLLLSDSGFYLCAWSGTGTNYGYTFGSGTRLTVV.

This chain joins TRBV4-3 and TRBJ1-4; weak D call: TRBD1 (5 bases). Trimming removed 0 bases from V and 8 bases from J, with 13 bases in between. This CDR3 is 15 amino acids long. Germline V gene data show CDR1 as LGHNA and CDR2 as YSLEER. The CDR3 DNA reads as TGCGCCAGCAGCCAAGAAGGAGCAAGGGACGAAAAACTGTTTTTT. This codes for CASSQEGARDEKLFF.

The V and J genes are TRBV28 and TRBJ2-1; TRBD1 is a possible D gene (5 bases). Trimming took off 7 bases at V and 7 bases at J, with 17 bases between the two ends. This CDR3 contains 14 residues. Germline values: CDR1 MDHEN, CDR2 SYDVKM. Written as DNA, the CDR3 is TGTGCCAGCAAGTTGCTCGCTGGGGCAAATGAGCAGTTCTTC. It yields the protein CASKLLAGANEQFF.

This sequence joins TRBV28 and TRBJ1-6; D is undetermined. Germline lookup yields CDR1 MDHEN and CDR2 SYDVKM. CDR3 length: 14 amino acids. Trimming left V 8 bases short and J 7 bases short, with 15 bases between. The CDR3 bases are TGTGCCAGCCAACCGCTGCCCGTAAATTCACCCCTCCACTTT. This codes for CASQPLPVNSPLHF.

The J gene is TRBJ2-7, the V gene TRBV5-4; D is ambiguous. Germline CDR1 reads SGHNT; CDR2 reads YYREEE (reference sequence). The germline V and J ends were trimmed by 4 bases and 0 bases, with 11 bases remaining between them. The length of the CDR3 is 14 residues. The DNA for the CDR3 is TGTGCCAGCAGCCCCGTCCAGTCCTCCTACGAGCAGTACTTC. It specifies CASSPVQSSYEQYF.

V gene TRBV15 combines with J gene TRBJ1-1; 9 bases match TRBD1. CDR3 size: 14 residues. CDR1 is LNHNV and CDR2 is YYDKDF in the germline V gene (reference sequence). The V gene end was trimmed by 4 bases and the J gene end by 7 bases; junction bases not matched to a gene: 7. The CDR3 region is CATSIWDRAGEAFF. DNA of the CDR3: TGTGCCACCAGCATATGGGACAGGGCGGGTGAAGCTTTCTTT.

V is TRBV19 and J is TRBJ1-1; D call uncertain. The CDR3 runs 14 residues. The V end was cut by 3 bases, the J end by 1 base, with 9 bases between. CDR1 and CDR2 from the germline V gene are LNHDA and SQIVND (reference sequence). In DNA, the CDR3 is TGTGCCAGTAGTATCTTGCCACCGAACACTGAAGCTTTCTTT. This sequence encodes CASSILPPNTEAFF.

This chain connects TRBV19 to TRBJ2-2; TRBD1 might be the D (6 bases). The germline V gene has CDR1 LNHDA and CDR2 SQIVND (reference sequence). This CDR3 is built from 16 residues. The ends were cut back, 2 bases at V and 0 bases at J, with 10 bases in the middle. The CDR3 DNA is TGTGCCAGTAGTATATCAGGGGCCTCGAACACCGGGGAGCTGTTTTTT. This sequence encodes CASSISGASNTGELFF.

The chain couples TRBV30 to TRBJ1-1; 8 nucleotides align to TRBD1. J gave up 1 base and V 4 bases, and 5 bases lay outside the gene matches. The germline V gene has CDR1 GTSNPN and CDR2 SVGIG (reference sequence). The CDR3 has 14 residues. The CDR3 coding sequence is TGTGCCTGGAATGTTGGACAGGGGAACACTGAAGCTTTCTTT. Translating it yields CAWNVGQGNTEAFF.

The chain couples TRBV27 to TRBJ2-1; D gene ambiguous. CDR3 size: 18 residues. Trimming cost V 10 bases and J 5 bases, with 30 bases left between them. CDR1 MNHEY and CDR2 SMNVEV come from the germline V gene (reference sequence). CDR3 sequence reads: CATRSGWAVPSNDNEQFF. Written as DNA, the CDR3 is TGTGCCACCCGATCAGGTTGGGCGGTACCTTCCAACGACAATGAGCAGTTCTTC.